Sequencing of this TCR beta chain was carried out in a study of T-cell reconstitution after alpha-beta-depleted transplantation in children. A TCRbeta library incorporating unique molecular identifiers was prepared. Using its own MiXCR run on the PCR reads, TCRdb lists one record per CDR3 protein. The sample includes under 750,000 distinct CDR3 sequences, under 30% seen only once; the top ten take around an eighth. Germline V lookup: CDR1 DFQATT, CDR2 SNEGSKA (reference sequence). V shed 8 bases and J 0 bases; nucleotides not matched to a gene: 10. The CDR3 is 15 residues long. Overall study findings and caveats: As was reported, about two months after transplant, alpha-beta T cells came from several hundred expanded graft clones.

This clonotype appeared a few times. Its specificity is unknown. This specimen consisted of PBMCs, mostly from graft donor cells, obtained 360 days after TCRalphabeta/CD19-depleted stem cell transplant. The gene calls are TRBV20-1 and TRBJ2-1; 7 nucleotides match TRBD1. This TCR came from a boy less than two years old who had a stem cell transplant for acute myeloid leukemia, so the T cells may come from the graft donor. CDR3 sequence reads: CSPWTGASSYNEQFF. The CDR3 coding sequence is TGCAGTCCCTGGACAGGAGCGAGCTCCTACAATGAGCAGTTCTTC.